The clone carrying this T cell receptor (beta chain) was seen only a few times. Its antigen remains unknown. The sample belongs to a study of post-analysis software for immune sequencing data. Prepared libraries of TCR beta cDNA carried unique molecular identifiers. TCRdb itself ran the PCR reads through MiXCR, one entry per CDR3 protein. The sample gives roughly 570,000 distinct CDR3 sequences, approximately 34% of which show up once; roughly 6% is in the top ten. Germline V gene data show CDR1 as ENHRY and CDR2 as SYGVKD. This CDR3 spans 15 amino acids. V lost 10 bases and J lost 4, with 21 bases in between. Study-wide findings and caveats: Samples from one preparation batch, clustered by F measure, grouped strongly together. Controls showed significantly higher normalized Chao1 diversity than did multiple sclerosis patients. TRBV5-6, TRBV5-1 and TRBV20-1 were among roughly 5 TRBV segments more frequent in patients than controls.

The sequenced sample consisted of blood. This sequence was found in a girl under 18 with multiple sclerosis. The rearrangement joins TRBV10-3 to TRBJ2-3; TRBD2 might be the D (5 bases). The CDR3 bases are TGTGCCACCGTTCCGGGGATAGCCCAATCAGATACGCAGTATTTT. This codes for CATVPGIAQSDTQYF.